This T cell receptor beta chain is from a study of preoperative IRX-2 immunotherapy in early breast cancer. This clone was counted a single time. The junction shows a germline mismatch at one end, possibly a read error. The CDR3 has 14 residues. The V gene's germline CDR1 is WSHSY and CDR2 SAAADI. Clones were read by immunoSEQ multiplex PCR, and TCRdb kept only the in-frame ones, dropping some. The profile covers more than 25,000 clones, with around four fifths appearing a single time and approximately 1.3% taken by the ten largest. Specified treatment: preoperative locoregional IRX-2 cytokine immunotherapy. This phase Ib study tested locoregional IRX-2 cytokine immunotherapy given before surgery.

The chain employs TRBV10-2 and TRBJ1-2, with 7 bases fitting TRBD1. The sequencing used lymph node tissue, collected after IRX-2 immunotherapy. This receptor was obtained from a human donor with breast cancer. The CDR3 coding sequence is TGCGCCAGCGTCCCTTCCCCCCCTCCGGGACAGTTTTCCTTC. Its protein product is CASVPSPPPGQFSF.